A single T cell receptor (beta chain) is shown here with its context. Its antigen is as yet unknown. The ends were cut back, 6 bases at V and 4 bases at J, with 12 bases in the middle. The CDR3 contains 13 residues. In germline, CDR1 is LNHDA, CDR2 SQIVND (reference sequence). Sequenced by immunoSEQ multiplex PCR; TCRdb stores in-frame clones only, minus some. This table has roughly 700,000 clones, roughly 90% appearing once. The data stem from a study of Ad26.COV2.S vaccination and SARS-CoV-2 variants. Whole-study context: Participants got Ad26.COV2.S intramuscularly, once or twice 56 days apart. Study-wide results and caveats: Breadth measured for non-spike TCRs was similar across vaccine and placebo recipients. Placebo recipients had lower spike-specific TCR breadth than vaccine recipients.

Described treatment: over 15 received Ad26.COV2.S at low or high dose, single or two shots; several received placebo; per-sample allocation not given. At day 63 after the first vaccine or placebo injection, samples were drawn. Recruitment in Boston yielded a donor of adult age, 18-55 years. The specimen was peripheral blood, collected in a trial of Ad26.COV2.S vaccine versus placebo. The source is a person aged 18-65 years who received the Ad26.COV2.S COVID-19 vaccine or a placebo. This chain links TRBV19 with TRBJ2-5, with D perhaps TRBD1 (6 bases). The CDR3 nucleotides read TGTGCCAGTAGAGGTAGGGGGACAGAGACCCAGTACTTC. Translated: CASRGRGTETQYF.